The next 4 T cell receptor beta chains were all read from a single sample in a study of regulatory T cells in long-lasting Graves disease. Time point specified: newly diagnosed GD, antithyroid drugs for less than 3 months. Extracted PBMC RNA gave rise to the TCR library. Building of the TCR beta libraries involved iRepertoire HTBI primers and Arm-PCR of CDR3 regions. TCRdb re-called the multiplex PCR reads through MiXCR, storing one row per CDR3 protein. The repertoire holds a few hundred thousand distinct CDR3 sequences, with 14% to 15% as singletons. A further study also used this sample, focusing on T cells in Graves' hyperthyroidism and ophthalmopathy.

Specimen: peripheral blood mononuclear cells (PBMCs), collected at new diagnosis, from a patient treated with antithyroid drugs. The receptors derive from a woman aged 40 to 50 with Graves disease.

V is TRBV24-1 and J is TRBJ2-5; 7 bases fit TRBD1. Germline V CDR1 and CDR2: KGHDR, SFDVKD. J was trimmed by 3 bases and V by 3 bases; bases with no gene match: 9. This CDR3 contains 16 residues. CDR3 residues: CATSDTRADREETQYF. The CDR3 DNA reads TGTGCCACCAGTGATACGCGTGCTGACAGGGAAGAGACCCAGTACTTC.

This clonotype was seen ten or more times. The V call is TRBV29-1, the J call TRBJ1-4; 9 nucleotides match TRBD1. Germline assignment: CDR1 SQVTM and CDR2 ANQGSEA. This CDR3 has 12 residues. Losses at the gene ends were 5 bases for V and 7 bases for J; bases not matched to a gene: 2. CDR3 loop: CSVRDRAEKLFF. CDR3 coding DNA: TGCAGCGTTAGGGACAGGGCTGAAAAACTGTTTTTT.

This sequence joins TRBV14 and TRBJ2-6; the D call may be TRBD1 or TRBD2 (6 bases each). Germline lookup yields CDR1 SGHDN and CDR2 FVKESK. The V gene lost 6 bases and the J gene lost 4 bases, with 13 bases spanning the gap. The CDR3 runs 15 residues. CDR3 amino acids: CASSPLGGGANVLTF. CDR3 nucleotides: TGTGCCAGCAGTCCATTAGGGGGGGGGGCCAACGTCCTGACTTTC.

This chain joins TRBV30 and TRBJ1-1, with D possibly matching TRBD1 (5 bases). Germline V gene lookup returns CDR1 GTSNPN and CDR2 SVGIG (reference sequence). V was trimmed by 3 bases and J by 0 bases, leaving 11 bases between them. The CDR3 loop spans 14 amino acids. CDR3 sequence reads: CAWSVGRVNTEAFF. The CDR3 region has the DNA TGTGCCTGGAGCGTCGGCAGGGTGAACACTGAAGCTTTCTTT. Together with reference TRBV30 and TRBJ1-1, the CDR3 gives the full variable domain: SQTIHQWPATLVQPVGSPLSLECTVEGTSNPNLYWYRQAAGRGLQLLFYSVGIGQISSEVPQNLSASRPQDRQFILSSKKLLLSDSGFYLCAWSVGRVNTEAFFGQGTRLTVV.